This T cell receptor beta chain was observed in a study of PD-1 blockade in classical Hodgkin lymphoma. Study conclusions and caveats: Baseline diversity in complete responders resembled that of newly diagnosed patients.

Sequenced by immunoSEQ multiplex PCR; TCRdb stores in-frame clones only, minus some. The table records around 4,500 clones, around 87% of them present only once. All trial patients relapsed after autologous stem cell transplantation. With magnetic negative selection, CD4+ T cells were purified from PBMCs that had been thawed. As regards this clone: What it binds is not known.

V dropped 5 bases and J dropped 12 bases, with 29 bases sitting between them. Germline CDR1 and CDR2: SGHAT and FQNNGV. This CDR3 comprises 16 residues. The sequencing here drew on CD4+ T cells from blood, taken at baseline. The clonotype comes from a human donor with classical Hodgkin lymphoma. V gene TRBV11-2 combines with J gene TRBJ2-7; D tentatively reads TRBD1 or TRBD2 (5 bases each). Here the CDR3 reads CASSRVKGTPWWGGYF. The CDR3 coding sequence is TGTGCCAGCAGCCGAGTTAAGGGGACCCCTTGGTGGGGTGGGTACTTC.